This passage covers 15 T cell receptor beta chains from one sample sequenced in a study of PD-L1 blockade in urothelial cancer. The assay was immunoSEQ multiplex PCR, and TCRdb's table has in-frame clones only and misses some. This sample has some 110,000 clones; approximately 90% occur once, and the top ten carry around 4%. Time point meaning: peripheral blood 6 weeks after treatment start. The material sequenced was PBMCs, taken around atezolizumab (anti-PD-L1) treatment. Every receptor here comes from a man aged 55 to 70 with urothelial cancer.

The chain uses TRBV5-6 and TRBJ2-1; D is undetermined. Deletions cut 6 bases from V and 0 bases from J, with 13 bases between. CDR3 length: 15 amino acids. Germline V gives CDR1 SGHDT, CDR2 YYEEEE. This CDR3 is CASTPKRSSYNEQFF. The CDR3 nucleotides read TGTGCCAGCACCCCGAAGCGAAGCTCCTACAATGAGCAGTTCTTC.

The chain combines TRBV18 with TRBJ2-6, with D hard to call. Germline loops: CDR1 KGHSH, CDR2 LQKENI. The CDR3 loop spans 15 amino acids. V was cut by 4 bases and J by 1 base, with 8 bases left in between. The CDR3 sequence: CASSRGQSGANVLTF. The CDR3 bases are TGTGCCAGCTCACGTGGGCAGTCTGGGGCCAACGTCCTGACTTTC.

J is TRBJ2-3 and V is TRBV9; TRBD2 matches 10 bases. This CDR3 has 16 residues. The V gene's germline CDR1 is SGDLS and CDR2 YYNGEE. Unmatched junction bases numbered 5, after V lost 3 bases and J lost 1 base. The CDR3 loop reads CASSELAGGRTDTQYF. In DNA form, the CDR3 reads TGTGCCAGCAGCGAGTTAGCGGGAGGCCGCACAGATACGCAGTATTTT.

The V gene is TRBV11-2, the J gene TRBJ2-1, with 8 bases identical to TRBD2. Germline lookup yields CDR1 SGHAT and CDR2 FQNNGV. The CDR3 extends over 17 amino acids. The V gene end was trimmed by 5 bases and the J gene end by 3 bases; junction bases not matched to a gene: 12. The CDR3 protein is CASSQPGLADFYNEQFF. The CDR3 DNA sequence: TGTGCCAGCAGCCAACCTGGACTAGCAGATTTCTACAATGAGCAGTTCTTC.

A single count supports this clone. This CDR3 is CASSPNGNTGELFF. The CDR3 DNA reads as TGTGCCAGCAGCCCAAACGGGAACACCGGGGAGCTGTTTTTT. The genes are TRBV4-2 and TRBJ2-2; D remains ambiguous. The CDR3 is 14 residues long. V lost 4 bases and J 1 base, leaving 7 bases between the germline ends. Germline lookup yields CDR1 LGHNA and CDR2 YNFKEQ.

The J gene is TRBJ2-2, the V gene TRBV9; 7 nucleotides match TRBD1. With 2 bases clipped from V and 3 bases from J, the junction kept 4 bases outside the gene matches. The CDR3 spans 15 residues. The germline CDR1 and CDR2 sequences are SGDLS and YYNGEE. CDR3 in amino acids: CASSVGQVYTGELFF. The CDR3 DNA reads TGTGCCAGCAGCGTTGGACAGGTCTACACCGGGGAGCTGTTTTTT.

This clone was counted a few times. This chain links TRBV29-1 with TRBJ1-2; D may be TRBD1 (5 bases). Germline values: CDR1 SQVTM, CDR2 ANQGSEA. The CDR3 is 11 residues long. V lost 6 bases, J lost 4 bases, and 9 bases lay in between. CDR3 bases: TGCAGCGTCCCCCAGGGCTATGGCTACACCTTC. This encodes CSVPQGYGYTF.

This rearrangement joins TRBV28 to TRBJ1-5, with a weak D call TRBD1 (6 bases). Germline V gene data show CDR1 as MDHEN and CDR2 as SYDVKM. Trimming left V 6 bases short and J 1 base short, with 10 bases between. This CDR3 region has 14 residues. CDR3 sequence: CASRGDTSNQPQHF. CDR3 in DNA: TGTGCCAGCAGAGGGGACACCAGCAATCAGCCCCAGCATTTT.

The chain uses TRBV6-1 and TRBJ2-7, with 7 bases lining up with TRBD1. Germline CDR1 reads MNHNS; CDR2 reads SASEGT. The CDR3 has 14 amino acids. V was clipped by 6 bases and J by 0 bases; unmatched bases: 5. DNA of the CDR3: TGTGCCAGCAGCGGACAGGATCCCTCCTACGAGCAGTACTTC. Amino acids: CASSGQDPSYEQYF.

CDR3 residues: CASSPRTSSQETQYF. The CDR3 region has the DNA TGTGCCAGCAGTCCTAGGACTAGCAGCCAAGAGACCCAGTACTTC. V is TRBV2 and J is TRBJ2-5; 8 nucleotides line up with TRBD2. V lost 5 bases, J lost 1 base, and 6 bases stayed unmatched. Germline V gene sequence: CDR1 SNHLY, CDR2 FYNNEI. This CDR3 comprises 15 residues. The whole variable domain, remainder taken from reference TRBV2 and TRBJ2-5, is EPEVTQTPSHQVTQMGQEVILRCVPISNHLYFYWYRQILGQKVEFLVSFYNNEISEKSEIFDDQFSVERPDGSNFTLKIRSTKLEDSAMYFCASSPRTSSQETQYFGPGTRLLVL.

The chain couples TRBV5-1 to TRBJ2-3; a weak D match, TRBD2 (6 bases). The V end lost 1 base, the J end lost 2 bases, and 17 bases lay between the germline ends. This CDR3 contains 17 residues. The germline V gene encodes CDR1 SGHRS and CDR2 YFSETQ. The CDR3 DNA follows: TGCGCCAGCAGCTTGATGGTAGTGTCGGGGGACACAGATACGCAGTATTTT. The encoded protein is CASSLMVVSGDTDTQYF.

The chain couples TRBV2 to TRBJ2-1, with D unresolved. The germline V gene encodes CDR1 SNHLY and CDR2 FYNNEI. The CDR3 consists of 11 residues. V lost 6 bases, J lost 4 bases, and 4 bases lay in between. Here the CDR3 reads CASREYNEQFF. The CDR3, as DNA: TGTGCCAGCAGGGAGTACAATGAGCAGTTCTTC.

This chain uses TRBV6-6 with TRBJ1-5; D is undetermined. Germline CDR1 reads MNHNY; CDR2 reads SVGAGI (reference sequence). The V gene lost 7 bases and the J gene lost 3 bases, with 7 bases spanning the gap. This CDR3 spans 12 amino acids. The CDR3 protein is CASTANNQPQHF. CDR3 in DNA: TGTGCCAGCACCGCTAACAATCAGCCCCAGCATTTT.

The rearrangement links TRBV5-1 to TRBJ2-3; 9 positions match TRBD2. The trim removed 2 bases at V and 2 bases at J, leaving 3 bases unmatched. The CDR3 runs to 15 residues. The V gene's germline CDR1 is SGHRS and CDR2 YFSETQ. This chain's CDR3 is CASSFLAGATDTQYF. Written as DNA, the CDR3 is TGCGCCAGCAGCTTCTTAGCGGGGGCCACAGATACGCAGTATTTT.

This clone has only a few counts. The chain joins TRBV19 to TRBJ1-6; the match to TRBD1 covers 9 bases. This CDR3 is built from 15 residues. The ends lost 4 bases at V and 10 bases at J; junction bases unmatched: 8. Germline lookup yields CDR1 LNHDA and CDR2 SQIVND (reference sequence). The CDR3 reads CASSTRPGTGSPLHF. Here the CDR3 DNA reads TGTGCCAGTAGTACCCGGCCCGGGACAGGGTCACCCCTCCACTTT.